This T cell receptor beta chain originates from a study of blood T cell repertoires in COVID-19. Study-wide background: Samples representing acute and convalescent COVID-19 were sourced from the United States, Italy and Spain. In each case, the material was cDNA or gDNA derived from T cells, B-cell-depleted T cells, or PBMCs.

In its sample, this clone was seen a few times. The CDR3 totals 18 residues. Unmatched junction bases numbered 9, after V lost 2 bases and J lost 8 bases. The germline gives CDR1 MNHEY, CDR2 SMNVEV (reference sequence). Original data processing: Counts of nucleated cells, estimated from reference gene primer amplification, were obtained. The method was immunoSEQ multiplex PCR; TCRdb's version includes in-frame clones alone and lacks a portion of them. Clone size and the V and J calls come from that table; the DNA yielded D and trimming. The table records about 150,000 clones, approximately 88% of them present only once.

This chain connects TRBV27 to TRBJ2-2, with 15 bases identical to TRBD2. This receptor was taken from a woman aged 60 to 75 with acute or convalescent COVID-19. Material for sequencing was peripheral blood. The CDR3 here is CASSLAIGLAGGPGELFF. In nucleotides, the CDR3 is TGTGCCAGCAGTTTAGCCATCGGACTAGCGGGGGGGCCTGGGGAGCTGTTTTTT.